This TCR beta chain came from a study of identical twins. Findings of the study overall: Modeled out-of-frame TCR alpha sharing in monozygotic twins fell below observed levels.

This clonotype was detected ten times or more. No antigen is known for it. CDR1 is SGHRS, CDR2 YFSETQ, per germline. V dropped 4 bases and J dropped 4 bases, with 20 bases sitting between them. The CDR3 contains 16 residues. TCRdb re-called the 5' RACE reads through MiXCR, storing one row per CDR3 protein. The sample lists 500,000 to 650,000 distinct CDR3 sequences, about a fifth occurring once. Another study also made use of these data, one on yellow fever vaccine responses in identical twins.

The chain joins TRBV5-1 to TRBJ1-2, with a weak D call TRBD1 (5 bases). The specimen sequenced was CD4+ T cells sorted from blood. The clonotype originates from a woman between 18 and 30 years old in good health. The CDR3: CASSPWGADNAYGYTF. CDR3 nucleotide sequence: TGCGCCAGCAGCCCTTGGGGCGCGGACAATGCCTATGGCTACACCTTC. The full variable domain, in which reference TRBV5-1 and TRBJ1-2 provide the parts outside the CDR3, is KAGVTQTPRYLIKTRGQQVTLSCSPISGHRSVSWYQQTPGQGLQFLFEYFSETQRNKGNFPGRFSGRQFSNSRSEMNVSTLELGDSALYLCASSPWGADNAYGYTFGSGTRLTVV.